The present T cell receptor (beta chain) was sequenced within a study of post-analysis software for immune sequencing data (dated by TCRdb to between 2014 and 2017). In the study overall: The recorded disease courses included relapsing-remitting, secondary progressive and progressive-relapsing multiple sclerosis, and some patients had no subtype annotation. Patient repertoires were compared against around 10 previously published healthy control repertoires from donors aged about 6 to 28 years. A subset of samples was prepared in parallel using single-end sample barcoding, then pooled and co-amplified after Illumina adapter ligation. Summary of the overall study and its limitations: Strong co-clustering of samples prepared in the same batch was shown by direct clustering with F measure, prompting a batch-effect correction. Compared with controls, multiple sclerosis patients had significantly lower normalized Chao1 diversity, a finding suggesting substantial peripheral T-cell clonal expansion. The control group was slightly older than the multiple sclerosis patient group.

Receptor libraries were prepared by PCR. Sequencing relied on an Illumina HiSeq 2500. To reduce PCR and sequencing biases, unique molecular identifiers were incorporated into the TCR beta cDNA libraries. Roughly 0.5 million cDNA molecules were obtained per 1 to 10 million input T cells, so each molecule approximated one T cell. The same protocol used for the earlier healthy control dataset was applied to prepare and sequence the patient libraries. Samples belonging to the same batch were prepared together, multiplexed and sequenced on a shared HiSeq lane. Per the authors' processing: Raw barcoded reads were processed with MIGEC, and single-read molecular identifier groups were discarded before consensus assembly and CDR3 extraction. VDJtools was used for post-analysis of the clonotype tables, with diversity normalized by down-sampling every dataset to the smallest sample size. Repertoire overlap clustering matched CDR3 amino acid but not nucleotide sequences to correct batch-related cross-sample contamination. TCRdb took the public reads, trimmed them with fastp at Q25, ran MiXCR for clone calling and kept in-frame beta chains. A single entry per CDR3 protein holds the most common genes and DNA from its merged rows. TCRdb, not the authors, supplied the V and J calls. The sample contains approximately 360,000 distinct CDR3 sequences, less than 40% of them found a single time. Around an eighth of the sample is held by the ten biggest clonotypes.

About this clonotype itself: The antigen this receptor binds is unknown. No clone much larger than this one lies a single base away; base qualities are absent.

To demonstrate the VDJtools post-analysis software, TCR beta repertoires were profiled from the peripheral blood of about 14 young patients with multiple sclerosis. The multiple sclerosis patients were children and adolescents ranging in age from about 6 to 16 years. Sequenced material: blood. The sequence derives from a girl under 18 with multiple sclerosis.

The encoded CDR3 is CSARDLYSSYEQYF. The nucleotide sequence reads as follows: TGCAGTGCTAGAGATCTATATAGCTCCTACGAGCAGTACTTC. Recombination linked TRBV20-1 to TRBJ2-7; too little of a D gene remains to name it. Between the V and J ends, shortened by 0 bases and 0 bases respectively, the junction contains 9 bases. Counted from cysteine to phenylalanine, this CDR3 has 14 amino acids. Only the CDR3 region is kept as DNA, spanning 42 bases read in frame from base 1. In the germline V gene (reference sequence), CDR1 corresponds to DFQATT and CDR2 to SNEGSKA.